Following are 20 T cell receptor beta chains from one sample sequenced in a study of T cells in Graves' hyperthyroidism and ophthalmopathy. TCR beta CDR3 sequences were amplified from RNA transcripts. In the first-round RT-PCR of the TCR CDR3, the HTBI primer set was used. TCRdb re-called the multiplex PCR reads with MiXCR, one entry per CDR3 protein. Of a few hundred thousand distinct CDR3 sequences listed, about 22% are singletons. Sequencing input: blood. Every receptor here comes from a woman aged 70-85 years with Graves' ophthalmopathy.

The rearrangement joins TRBV24-1 to TRBJ2-5; 7 bases agree with TRBD2. Germline V gene sequence: CDR1 KGHDR, CDR2 SFDVKD. This CDR3 is 17 amino acids long. V dropped 4 bases and J dropped 5; count of bases not matched to a gene: 15. CDR3 sequence (DNA): TGTGCCACCAGTGACCGCGTCGGAGGGAGGGCCTTTGAGACCCAGTACTTC. Translated: CATSDRVGGRAFETQYF.

The chain links TRBV6-9 to TRBJ2-2; D remains ambiguous. The V gene's germline CDR1 is MNHGY and CDR2 SVAAGI. Trimming took off 3 bases at V and 1 base at J, with 12 bases between the two ends. The CDR3 is 16 amino acids. The CDR3: CASSYISAENTGELFF. The CDR3 nucleotides are TGTGCCAGCAGTTACATTTCTGCAGAGAACACCGGGGAGCTGTTTTTT.

The rearrangement joins TRBV5-4 to TRBJ1-1; D possibly corresponds to TRBD1 (5 bases). The germline V and J ends were trimmed by 4 bases and 5 bases, with 18 bases remaining between them. The germline V gene encodes CDR1 SGHNT and CDR2 YYREEE (reference sequence). The CDR3 is made up of 15 amino acids. The CDR3: CASSLEWGEGTEAFF. CDR3 DNA sequence: TGTGCCAGCAGCCTCGAGTGGGGGGAGGGGACTGAAGCTTTCTTT. The whole variable domain, remainder taken from reference TRBV5-4 and TRBJ1-1, is ETGVTQSPTHLIKTRGQQVTLRCSSQSGHNTVSWYQQALGQGPQFIFQYYREEENGRGNFPPRFSGLQFPNYSSELNVNALELDDSALYLCASSLEWGEGTEAFFGQGTRLTVV.

This clonotype has only a few counts. The V and J genes are TRBV3-1 and TRBJ2-1; 14 nucleotides agree with TRBD2. CDR3 length: 17 residues. Germline V gene sequence: CDR1 LGHDT, CDR2 YNNKEL (reference sequence). V was pared by 0 bases and J by 10 bases, with 8 bases of the junction left unmatched. This CDR3 reads CASSQDRGLAGDGEQFF. In DNA, the CDR3 is TGTGCCAGCAGCCAAGATCGGGGACTAGCGGGAGACGGGGAGCAGTTCTTC.

This clonotype was counted at least ten times. CDR3 in DNA: TGTGCCAGCAGTGAGAGTAGTCCCGTGGTTGGCTACACCTTC. Translated, it gives CASSESSPVVGYTF. This rearrangement joins TRBV6-1 to TRBJ1-2; D is unresolved. This CDR3 has 14 amino acids. V gave up 3 bases and J gave up 7 bases, with 15 bases separating them. The germline CDR1 and CDR2 sequences are MNHNS and SASEGT.

The sample holds a few counts of this clonotype. The V gene is TRBV30, the J gene TRBJ2-2, with a tentative D call TRBD2 (5 bases). The CDR3 loop spans 14 amino acids. From germline, CDR1 is GTSNPN and CDR2 SVGIG (reference sequence). V lost 3 bases, J lost 0 bases, and 8 bases lay in between. The CDR3 sequence: CAWRLRANTGELFF. The CDR3 nucleotides read TGTGCCTGGAGATTGAGGGCGAACACCGGGGAGCTGTTTTTT. The full variable domain, with the rest looked up from reference TRBV30 and TRBJ2-2, is SQTIHQWPATLVQPVGSPLSLECTVEGTSNPNLYWYRQAAGRGLQLLFYSVGIGQISSEVPQNLSASRPQDRQFILSSKKLLLSDSGFYLCAWRLRANTGELFFGEGSRLTVL.

V gene TRBV6-9 combines with J gene TRBJ2-4; D may match TRBD1 or TRBD2 (5 bases each). From germline, CDR1 is MNHGY and CDR2 SVAAGI. The CDR3 is made up of 18 amino acids. The V end lost 4 bases, the J end lost 2 bases, and 21 bases lay between the germline ends. The CDR3 coding sequence is TGTGCCAGCAGTTCCCTTCGGTCTGGGGGAACTCCCAAAAACATTCAGTACTTC. It translates to CASSSLRSGGTPKNIQYF.

This clonotype was observed a few times. The chain couples TRBV6-1 to TRBJ2-3, with D uncertain. The CDR3 runs to 15 residues. Trimming took off 7 bases at V and 4 bases at J, with 18 bases between the two ends. Germline V gene lookup returns CDR1 MNHNS and CDR2 SASEGT. CDR3 protein: CASTTAPLVADTQYF. The CDR3 region has the DNA TGTGCCAGCACCACGGCCCCCCTAGTCGCAGATACGCAGTATTTT.

This clonotype was detected many times. V usage is TRBV6-1 and J usage is TRBJ2-1, with D perhaps matching TRBD2 (6 bases). The ends were cut back, 4 bases at V and 4 bases at J, with 17 bases in the middle. The germline gives CDR1 MNHNS, CDR2 SASEGT. The CDR3 length is 16 residues. The CDR3 DNA reads as TGTGCCAGCAGTGTGGGTGGGGGAGGTGGTTACAATGAGCAGTTCTTC. Amino acids: CASSVGGGGGYNEQFF.

The V gene is TRBV18, the J gene TRBJ2-7; 7 bases agree with TRBD1. Germline CDR1 reads KGHSH; CDR2 reads LQKENI. V shed 5 bases, J shed 2 bases, and the junction held 6 bases outside the gene matches. The CDR3 totals 14 residues. The CDR3 sequence: CASSSSGQPYEQYF. For the CDR3, the DNA is TGTGCCAGCTCATCGTCGGGACAGCCCTACGAGCAGTACTTC.

In its sample, this clonotype was seen a few times. The chain is built from TRBV25-1 and TRBJ2-7; 9 positions match TRBD2. J lost 4 bases, V lost 3 bases, and 4 bases had no gene match. Germline V gene lookup returns CDR1 MGHDK and CDR2 SYGVNS. This CDR3 region has 14 residues. In nucleotides, the CDR3 is TGTGCCAGCAGTGACGCGGGAGGGCCGTACGAGCAGTACTTC. Translated, it gives CASSDAGGPYEQYF.

This clonotype has only a few counts. The J gene is TRBJ2-2, the V gene TRBV6-1; D possibly uses TRBD1 or TRBD2 (5 bases each). This CDR3 has 14 residues. Germline CDR1 and CDR2: MNHNS and SASEGT. Trimming pared 7 bases from V and 5 bases from J, leaving 14 bases between. The CDR3 spells CASTGQGWTGELFF. As DNA, the CDR3 is TGTGCCAGCACGGGGCAGGGTTGGACCGGGGAGCTGTTTTTT.

This clonotype was detected only a few times. The chain links TRBV6-2 or TRBV6-3 to TRBJ2-7; 9 nucleotides line up with TRBD2. J lost 3 bases, V lost 6 bases, and 9 bases had no gene match. This CDR3 spans 15 amino acids. The germline CDR1 and CDR2 sequences are MNHEY and SVGEGT. CDR3 in amino acids: CASRTRLAASYEQYF. The CDR3 nucleotides read TGTGCCAGCAGGACCCGACTAGCGGCGAGCTACGAGCAGTACTTC.

The chain is built from TRBV6-4 and TRBJ1-4, with TRBD1 matching 8 bases. This CDR3 spans 13 amino acids. Germline V gene lookup returns CDR1 MRHNA and CDR2 SNTAGT. The J segment lost 10 bases and the V segment lost 6 bases, leaving 7 bases of the junction unmatched. In DNA, the CDR3 is TGTGCCAGCAGCACCGGGACAGGAGGAAAACTGTTTTTT. It yields the protein CASSTGTGGKLFF.

DNA for the CDR3: TGTGCCAGCAGCGTAGAACGTGGGACAGGAGTCAACTATGGCTACACCTTC. Translating it yields CASSVERGTGVNYGYTF. The V and J genes are TRBV9 and TRBJ1-2; TRBD1 matches at 8 bases. Germline assignment: CDR1 SGDLS and CDR2 YYNGEE. The CDR3 has 17 residues. V dropped 0 bases and J dropped 2; count of bases not matched to a gene: 9.

This chain uses TRBV7-8 with TRBJ1-6; D unclear. Looked up from germline, CDR1 is SGHVS and CDR2 is FQNEAQ. V gave up 5 bases and J gave up 0 bases, with 17 bases separating them. CDR3 length equals 18 residues. The chain's CDR3 is CASSVTLAESSYNSPLHF. The CDR3, as DNA: TGTGCCAGCAGCGTAACCCTTGCCGAGAGCTCCTATAATTCACCCCTCCACTTT.

This clonotype occurred many times. The chain has TRBV2 and TRBJ2-3, with D possibly TRBD1 on 5 matching bases. The CDR3 totals 14 residues. Trimming removed 2 bases at V and 2 bases at J, with 8 bases between. CDR1 is SNHLY, CDR2 FYNNEI, per germline. Written as DNA, the CDR3 is TGTGCCAGCAGTGAACGCGGACACACAGATACGCAGTATTTT. Translation gives CASSERGHTDTQYF.

The gene calls are TRBV19 and TRBJ1-1; perhaps TRBD1 as D (5 bases). Germline V gene lookup returns CDR1 LNHDA and CDR2 SQIVND (reference sequence). With 7 bases removed from V and 0 bases from J, the gap between germline ends came to 9 bases. This CDR3 comprises 13 residues. CDR3 amino acids: CASKGPMNTEAFF. CDR3 nucleotides: TGTGCCAGTAAGGGACCGATGAACACTGAAGCTTTCTTT. Combining the CDR3 with reference TRBV19 and TRBJ1-1 gives the whole variable domain DGGITQSPKYLFRKEGQNVTLSCEQNLNHDAMYWYRQDPGQGLRLIYYSQIVNDFQKGDIAEGYSVSREKKESFPLTVTSAQKNPTAFYLCASKGPMNTEAFFGQGTRLTVV.

The chain uses TRBV11-2 and TRBJ2-2; 9 nucleotides match TRBD1. Trimming cost V 4 bases and J 5 bases; bases outside gene matches: 5. This CDR3 comprises 15 residues. Germline lookup yields CDR1 SGHAT and CDR2 FQNNGV. The CDR3, as DNA: TGTGCCAGCAGCTCCGGGACAGGGAGGACCGGGGAGCTGTTTTTT. Its translation: CASSSGTGRTGELFF.

In its sample, this clonotype was seen a few times. The chain uses TRBV6-2 or TRBV6-3 and TRBJ2-7, with a tentative D call TRBD1 (6 bases). V was clipped by 2 bases and J by 0 bases, with 11 bases between them. Germline V gene sequence: CDR1 MNHEY, CDR2 SVGEGT. This CDR3 contains 15 residues. CDR3 coding DNA: TGTGCCAGCAGTTACGTTCGGGACAACTCCTACGAGCAGTACTTC. This sequence encodes CASSYVRDNSYEQYF.